A single T cell receptor (beta chain) is shown here with its context. Its antigen is currently unknown. The sample belongs to a study of Ad26.COV2.S vaccination and SARS-CoV-2 variants. The overall study: Donor was one of the participants in the Ad26.COV2.S arm of the COV1001 trial.

Study findings and constraints: Substantial breadth in spike-specific CD8+ and CD4+ T cell responses was reportedly seen after vaccination.

TCRdb keeps only in-frame clones here, not all; method: immunoSEQ multiplex PCR. The sample comprises roughly 400,000 clones, approximately 90% of which are singletons, and about 1.6% rests with the top ten. Treatment defined: 15 to 20 received Ad26.COV2.S at low or high dose, single or two shots; several received placebo; per-sample allocation not given. Each sample was drawn 63 days after the first injection (of vaccine or placebo). A Boston adult aged 18-55 years was the donor. Vaccine was an Ad26 vector expressing Wuhan-strain SARS-CoV-2 spike. The starting material was peripheral blood, obtained in a trial of Ad26.COV2.S vaccine versus placebo. This sequence originates from a person aged 18-60 years who received the Ad26.COV2.S COVID-19 vaccine or a placebo.

CDR3 DNA sequence: TGTGCCAGCAGCTTGGATCTGAGGGGGATCGACTATGGCTACACCTTC. Its translation is CASSLDLRGIDYGYTF. The V and J genes are TRBV5-5 and TRBJ1-2; tentative D call: TRBD1 (6 bases). The germline V gene has CDR1 SGHKS and CDR2 YYEKEE (reference sequence). This CDR3 is 16 amino acids long. Trimming removed 0 bases at V and 3 bases at J, with 15 bases between.